Reported below is one T cell receptor (beta chain). The data derive from a study of blood T cell repertoires in COVID-19. Study at large: Whether acute or convalescent, the COVID-19 samples came from the United States, Italy and Spain. T cells, B-cell-depleted T cells, or PBMCs supplied cDNA or gDNA.

Original analysis: Scientists estimated how many nucleated cells there were by amplifying reference gene primers. Only in-frame clones appear in the TCRdb table, and some are missing; sequencing was by immunoSEQ multiplex PCR. V and J calls and clone size are copied from that table; D and trimming were computed from the DNA. This sample has around 150,000 clones; 70% to 90% occur once, and the top ten carry roughly 8.2%. The CDR3 is 14 residues long. V lost 4 bases and J 2 bases, leaving 13 bases between the germline ends. CDR1 and CDR2 (germline): SGHRS, YFSETQ. Sample: peripheral blood. The TCR comes from a man in his 60s with acute or convalescent COVID-19. The chain uses TRBV5-1 and TRBJ2-7; D possibly corresponds to TRBD1 (6 bases). CDR3 sequence: CASSPRDTTYEQYF. The CDR3 coding sequence is TGCGCCAGCAGCCCTCGGGACACAACCTACGAGCAGTACTTC.